A single sample gave rise to the 17 T cell receptor beta chains below, sequenced in a study of cytomegalovirus exposure and HLA in healthy donors. It was with 60 Vbeta and 13 Jbeta primers that the PCR ran. Clones were sequenced by immunoSEQ multiplex PCR, and TCRdb holds only the in-frame ones, with some missing. Seen here are 150,000 to 200,000 clones, roughly 80% observed once, and the top ten hold around 5.8%. The sequenced sample was PBMCs. The source of these receptors is a male donor in good health and CMV-seropositive.

The rearrangement uses TRBV11-3 and TRBJ2-2; 9 positions match TRBD1. Germline-derived CDR1 and CDR2 are SGHNT and YENEEA. This CDR3 has 16 residues. Unmatched junction bases numbered 8, after V lost 5 bases and J lost 4 bases. CDR3 loop: CASSPWTGDFTGELFF. Written as DNA, the CDR3 is TGTGCCAGCAGCCCCTGGACAGGGGACTTCACCGGGGAGCTGTTTTTT.

The rearrangement joins TRBV21-1 to TRBJ2-1; the table calls TRBD2, which could not be checked here. TRBV21-1 is a pseudogene. The CDR3 runs to 17 residues. The DNA of the CDR3 is TGTGCCAGCAGCAAACCTAGCGGGAGGGCCTTTTTGAATGAGCAGTTCTTC. It codes for CASSKPSGRAFLNEQFF.

This clone was seen once. V gene TRBV7-3 combines with J gene TRBJ1-1, with 7 bases that match TRBD1. CDR1 and CDR2 (germline): SGHTA, FQGTGA. After removal of 5 bases from V and 1 base from J, the junction contained 4 bases not matched to a gene. The CDR3 sequence is 14 residues long. The CDR3 bases are TGTGCCAGCAGCCCTGGGACAGCGAACACTGAAGCTTTCTTT. Amino acid sequence: CASSPGTANTEAFF. Filled out from reference TRBV7-3 and TRBJ1-1, the complete variable domain reads GAGVSQTPSNKVTEKGKYVELRCDPISGHTALYWYRQSLGQGPEFLIYFQGTGAADDSGLPNDRFFAVRPEGSVSTLKIQRTERGDSAVYLCASSPGTANTEAFFGQGTRLTVV.

The chain employs TRBV16 and TRBJ1-3, with 11 bases aligning to TRBD1. V shed 6 bases and J 2 bases; nucleotides not matched to a gene: 3. There are 15 residues in the CDR3. Germline CDR1 KGHSY, CDR2 FQNENV. Here the CDR3 reads CASSPDRGPGNTIYF. CDR3 nucleotide sequence: TGTGCCAGCAGTCCGGACAGGGGGCCTGGAAACACCATATATTTT. Supplemented by reference TRBV16 and TRBJ1-3, the full variable domain reads GEEVAQTPKHLVRGEGQKAKLYCAPIKGHSYVFWYQQVLKNEFKFLISFQNENVFDETGMPKERFSAKCLPNSPCSLEIQATKLEDSAVYFCASSPDRGPGNTIYFGEGSWLTVV.

CDR3 region: CASSPPSGLYNEQFF. The CDR3 DNA is TGTGCCAGCTCACCACCTAGCGGACTATACAATGAGCAGTTCTTC. This chain joins TRBV18 and TRBJ2-1, with TRBD2 as a possible D gene (6 bases). V lost 0 bases to trimming and J lost 4 bases, with 10 bases between them. Germline V lookup: CDR1 KGHSH, CDR2 LQKENI. The CDR3 runs 15 residues.

This rearrangement joins TRBV5-6 to TRBJ2-1; D remains unclear. Looked up from germline, CDR1 is SGHDT and CDR2 is YYEEEE. The length of the CDR3 is 14 residues. Trimming took 2 bases from V and 3 from J, leaving 9 bases between them. The CDR3 DNA is TGTGCCAGCAGCTTTGGTGGGCTCTACAATGAGCAGTTCTTC. As protein: CASSFGGLYNEQFF.

This clone was seen more than once but under ten times. The V and J genes are TRBV30 and TRBJ2-7; tentatively, D is TRBD2 (6 bases). The CDR3 contains 14 residues. Trimming pared 2 bases from V and 0 bases from J, leaving 11 bases between. CDR1 GTSNPN and CDR2 SVGIG come from the germline V gene (reference sequence). CDR3 amino acids: CAWSTGLTSYEQYF. CDR3 DNA sequence: TGTGCCTGGAGTACCGGACTAACCTCCTACGAGCAGTACTTC.

V and J are TRBV7-9 and TRBJ2-1, with D uncertain. The CDR3 is 13 residues long. Germline values: CDR1 SEHNR, CDR2 FQNEAQ (reference sequence). V was trimmed by 0 bases and J by 6 bases, leaving 6 bases between them. The CDR3 sequence: CASSLAVFNEQFF. CDR3 DNA: TGTGCCAGCAGCTTAGCTGTCTTCAATGAGCAGTTCTTC.

This clone has more than one count but fewer than ten. The CDR3 bases are TGTGCCAGCAGGCGCCGCGGGACGGTGGGATACGAGCAGTACTTC. Translated, it gives CASRRRGTVGYEQYF. The chain links TRBV28 to TRBJ2-7; TRBD2 is a possible D gene (6 bases). Between the trimmed V and J ends, which lost 6 bases and 4 bases, there was a span of 19 bases. Germline CDR1 reads MDHEN; CDR2 reads SYDVKM. CDR3 length equals 15 residues. Supplemented by reference TRBV28 and TRBJ2-7, the full variable domain reads DVKVTQSSRYLVKRTGEKVFLECVQDMDHENMFWYRQDPGLGLRLIYFSYDVKMKEKGDIPEGYSVSREKKERFSLILESASTNQTSMYLCASRRRGTVGYEQYFGPGTRLTVT.

The rearrangement uses TRBV28 and TRBJ2-1; 10 bases line up with TRBD2. Germline loops: CDR1 MDHEN, CDR2 SYDVKM. The CDR3 runs to 18 residues. The trim removed 6 bases at V and 6 bases at J, leaving 17 bases unmatched. The CDR3 loop is CASRTFSGRRARGNEQFF. The CDR3 coding sequence is TGTGCCAGCAGAACTTTTAGCGGGAGGCGTGCACGGGGCAATGAGCAGTTCTTC.

This sequence joins TRBV6-5 and TRBJ1-5, with 7 bases that match TRBD1. The CDR3 spans 15 residues. From germline, CDR1 is MNHEY and CDR2 SVGAGI. J gave up 4 bases and V 2 bases, and 5 bases lay outside the gene matches. Here the CDR3 reads CASSYRTGENQPQHF. The DNA for the CDR3 is TGTGCCAGCAGTTACCGAACAGGGGAAAATCAGCCCCAGCATTTT.

J is TRBJ2-1 and V is TRBV6-1; no firm D call. Trimming stripped 4 bases from V and 3 bases from J, with 7 bases between. Germline CDR1 MNHNS, CDR2 SASEGT. The CDR3 totals 13 residues. CDR3 residues: CASSAYSYNEQFF. The CDR3 coding sequence is TGTGCCAGCAGTGCGTACAGCTACAATGAGCAGTTCTTC.

This clone was counted a single time. The CDR3 DNA reads TGTGCCTGGAGTCTCGGGACTAGCGGAAGCACAGATACGCAGTATTTT. This sequence encodes CAWSLGTSGSTDTQYF. This chain uses TRBV30 with TRBJ2-3, with 11 nucleotides matching TRBD2. The trim removed 2 bases at V and 0 bases at J, leaving 4 bases unmatched. The CDR3 extends over 16 amino acids. Germline V lookup: CDR1 GTSNPN, CDR2 SVGIG (reference sequence).

This rearrangement joins TRBV15 to TRBJ2-1, with TRBD1 as a possible D gene (6 bases). The V end lost 0 bases, the J end lost 8 bases, and 14 bases lay between the germline ends. The V gene's germline CDR1 is LNHNV and CDR2 YYDKDF (reference sequence). The CDR3 has 15 residues. CDR3 coding DNA: TGTGCCACCAGCAGAGAGGCCAGGGGCTGGGATGAGCAGTTCTTC. Its protein product is CATSREARGWDEQFF.

J is TRBJ2-1 and V is TRBV5-6, with TRBD2 matching over 9 bases. Germline-derived CDR1 and CDR2 are SGHDT and YYEEEE. The CDR3 is made up of 14 amino acids. V was pared by 6 bases and J by 10 bases, with 11 bases of the junction left unmatched. The CDR3 DNA reads as TGTGCCAGCACCCCGGCTAGCGGGACGGGGGAGCAGTTCTTC. Its translation is CASTPASGTGEQFF.

The rearrangement joins TRBV29-1 to TRBJ1-2, with 7 bases that match TRBD1. J gave up 4 bases and V 6 bases, and 5 bases lay outside the gene matches. Germline V gene lookup returns CDR1 SQVTM and CDR2 ANQGSEA. CDR3 length: 12 residues. CDR3 in amino acids: CSVGRTGYGYTF. CDR3 sequence (DNA): TGCAGCGTGGGACGGACAGGCTATGGCTACACCTTC.

The V and J genes are TRBV27 and TRBJ1-2, with 10 bases identical to TRBD1. This CDR3 is built from 17 residues. V shed 6 bases and J 6 bases; nucleotides not matched to a gene: 16. CDR1 is MNHEY, CDR2 SMNVEV, per germline (reference sequence). Written as DNA, the CDR3 is TGTGCCAGCAGAAGGAAAAGAGGGCCCGGGACAGGGGATGGCTACACCTTC. Residues: CASRRKRGPGTGDGYTF.